The 26 T cell receptor beta chains listed next were all sequenced from one sample in a study of T cell responses to AZD1222 COVID-19 vaccine. The protocol was immunoSEQ multiplex PCR, while the TCRdb copy is restricted to in-frame clones and leaves out a portion. The sample includes more than 150,000 clones, around 88% seen only once; the top ten take 0.45% to 0.55%. The material sequenced was peripheral blood, taken on day 0 of AZD1222 vaccination. The receptors here all came from an adult in good health.

This sequence joins TRBV3-1 (or the pseudogene TRBV3-2) and TRBJ2-1; TRBD2 matches at 7 bases. The CDR3 loop spans 16 amino acids. With 4 bases clipped from V and 7 bases from J, the junction kept 13 bases outside the gene matches. Germline lookup yields CDR1 LGHDT and CDR2 YNNKEL (reference sequence). The CDR3 coding sequence is TGTGCCAGCAGCCGAAGGAGGGAGGGCCCCTCTAATGAGCAGTTCTTC. It specifies CASSRRREGPSNEQFF.

A word on this clone: The same CDR3 can be traced to other DNA sequences in this sample. The chain uses TRBV19 and TRBJ2-3; D call uncertain. V lost 3 bases and J lost 6, with 7 bases in between. This CDR3 region has 12 residues. Germline V gene sequence: CDR1 LNHDA, CDR2 SQIVND (reference sequence). CDR3 bases: TGTGCCAGTAGTATTTCGCCGGATACGCAGTATTTT. It specifies CASSISPDTQYF.

The chain is built from TRBV7-2 and TRBJ1-1; TRBD1 matches at 7 bases. CDR1 is SGHTA and CDR2 is FQGNSA in the germline V gene. The CDR3 is 15 amino acids. V shed 3 bases, J shed 2 bases, and the junction held 6 bases outside the gene matches. CDR3 residues: CASSFRQGVNTEAFF. CDR3 bases: TGTGCCAGCAGCTTTCGACAGGGAGTTAACACTGAAGCTTTCTTT.

This clone has a single count. CDR3 DNA: TGTGCCAGCAGTTACTCAGGCGATACGCAGTATTTT. Its protein is CASSYSGDTQYF. J is TRBJ2-3 and V is TRBV6-5; D ambiguous. CDR1 is MNHEY and CDR2 is SVGAGI in the germline V gene. V shed 0 bases and J shed 6 bases, with 4 bases lying between them. This CDR3 is built from 12 residues.

This clone was detected only a few times. The chain couples TRBV30 to TRBJ2-7, with TRBD1 matching over 7 bases. J gave up 9 bases and V 2 bases, and 10 bases lay outside the gene matches. Germline assignment: CDR1 GTSNPN and CDR2 SVGIG (reference sequence). The CDR3 consists of 13 residues. In DNA form, the CDR3 reads TGTGCCTGGAGTTGGGACAGCACTCGCGGGCAGTACTTC. This translates into CAWSWDSTRGQYF. Full variable domain (outside the CDR3, taken from reference TRBV30 and TRBJ2-7): SQTIHQWPATLVQPVGSPLSLECTVEGTSNPNLYWYRQAAGRGLQLLFYSVGIGQISSEVPQNLSASRPQDRQFILSSKKLLLSDSGFYLCAWSWDSTRGQYFGPGTRLTVT.

V and J are TRBV25-1 and TRBJ1-3, with a weak D call TRBD1 (6 bases). Trimming left V 4 bases short and J 4 bases short, with 11 bases between. The CDR3 loop spans 14 amino acids. The germline gives CDR1 MGHDK, CDR2 SYGVNS. The DNA of the CDR3 is TGTGCCAGCAGTGCGGGGGCAGGGGGAAACACCATATATTTT. Its translation is CASSAGAGGNTIYF.

This clone is a singleton in its sample. The V gene is TRBV5-1, the J gene TRBJ1-1; TRBD1 might be the D (6 bases). CDR3 size: 18 residues. Trimming cost V 1 base and J 0 bases, with 19 bases left between them. Germline CDR1 is SGHRS and CDR2 is YFSETQ. The CDR3 nucleotides are TGCGCCAGCAGCTTGTTTGGGGGGCAAAGGGTGATGAACACTGAAGCTTTCTTT. Translating it yields CASSLFGGQRVMNTEAFF.

This clone is a singleton in its sample. The chain links TRBV14 to TRBJ2-5, with a tentative D call TRBD1 (7 bases). CDR1 SGHDN and CDR2 FVKESK come from the germline V gene. The CDR3 is 15 amino acids. V was cut by 1 base and J by 2 bases, with 11 bases left in between. The CDR3 nucleotides are TGTGCCAGCAGCCAAGCACAGGGGAGGCAAGAGACCCAGTACTTC. Its protein is CASSQAQGRQETQYF.

V and J are TRBV24-1 and TRBJ1-4, with D uncertain. The length of the CDR3 is 18 residues. V gave up 2 bases and J gave up 3 bases, with 18 bases separating them. Germline CDR1 is KGHDR and CDR2 is SFDVKD. CDR3 sequence (DNA): TGTGCCACCAGTGATTCCTCGACAAACGAAGGACCTAATGAAAAACTGTTTTTT. This translates into CATSDSSTNEGPNEKLFF.

The chain carries TRBV9 and TRBJ2-3; no clear D. The germline V and J ends were trimmed by 3 bases and 6 bases, with 8 bases remaining between them. Germline V gives CDR1 SGDLS, CDR2 YYNGEE. The CDR3 is 12 amino acids. Written as DNA, the CDR3 is TGTGCCAGCAGCGCCCCCTCCGATACGCAGTATTTT. This sequence encodes CASSAPSDTQYF.

The rearrangement links TRBV7-3 to TRBJ2-2; TRBD2 might be the D (6 bases). The CDR3 is 17 residues long. The germline gives CDR1 SGHTA, CDR2 FQGTGA. V was trimmed by 3 bases and J by 0 bases, leaving 14 bases between them. This chain's CDR3 is CASSFGGVLTNTGELFF. The CDR3 DNA reads TGTGCCAGCAGCTTTGGAGGGGTACTAACGAACACCGGGGAGCTGTTTTTT.

The V gene is TRBV30, the J gene TRBJ2-7; the match to TRBD2 covers 13 bases. The germline gives CDR1 GTSNPN, CDR2 SVGIG (reference sequence). The CDR3 length is 17 residues. The V and J ends lost 0 bases and 0 bases, in that order; junction bases with no gene match: 5. CDR3 DNA sequence: TGTGCCTGGAGTGTCAGGACTAGCGGGGGTAGCTCCTACGAGCAGTACTTC. Protein sequence: CAWSVRTSGGSSYEQYF.

V is TRBV4-1 and J is TRBJ1-4; D is perhaps TRBD1 (5 bases). The length of the CDR3 is 15 residues. CDR1 is MGHRA, CDR2 YSYEKL, per germline. Trimming removed 0 bases at V and 11 bases at J, with 16 bases between. The DNA of the CDR3 is TGCGCCAGCAGCCAAGAGGGGGTGGGGGTGCGTAAACTGTTTTTT. Translated, it gives CASSQEGVGVRKLFF.

The rearrangement links TRBV11-2 to TRBJ1-6; a weak D match, TRBD1 (5 bases). V lost 3 bases to trimming and J lost 4 bases, with 7 bases between them. The CDR3 contains 14 residues. Germline V CDR1 and CDR2: SGHAT, FQNNGV. The CDR3 bases are TGTGCCAGCAGCTTCAGGGATTATAATTCACCCCTCCACTTT. This gives the protein CASSFRDYNSPLHF.

The CDR3 coding sequence is TGTGCCAGCAGCCTAGGGGGTAGCGGGAGGGCCTTTAGCACAGATACGCAGTATTTT. This gives the protein CASSLGGSGRAFSTDTQYF. The V call is TRBV5-4, the J call TRBJ2-3; TRBD2 matches at 11 bases. The V segment lost 4 bases and the J segment 0 bases; nucleotides outside the gene matches: 13. Germline values: CDR1 SGHNT, CDR2 YYREEE (reference sequence). This CDR3 comprises 19 residues. Using reference TRBV5-4 and TRBJ2-3 for the parts outside the CDR3, the full variable domain is ETGVTQSPTHLIKTRGQQVTLRCSSQSGHNTVSWYQQALGQGPQFIFQYYREEENGRGNFPPRFSGLQFPNYSSELNVNALELDDSALYLCASSLGGSGRAFSTDTQYFGPGTRLTVL.

The table lists this clone with a count of one. The V call is TRBV9, the J call TRBJ2-1, with 10 bases aligning to TRBD2. From germline, CDR1 is SGDLS and CDR2 YYNGEE. V was pared by 4 bases and J by 2 bases, with 9 bases of the junction left unmatched. This CDR3 is built from 17 residues. The CDR3 sequence is CASSSGLAMGTYNEQFF. The CDR3 DNA reads as TGTGCCAGCAGCTCGGGACTAGCGATGGGAACCTACAATGAGCAGTTCTTC. The entire variable domain, with the rest obtained from reference TRBV9 and TRBJ2-1, is as follows: DSGVTQTPKHLITATGQRVTLRCSPRSGDLSVYWYQQSLDQGLQFLIQYYNGEERAKGNILERFSAQQFPDLHSELNLSSLELGDSALYFCASSSGLAMGTYNEQFFGPGTRLTVL.

The genes are TRBV6-5 and TRBJ2-2; 7 positions agree with TRBD2. The CDR3 covers 14 residues. Germline V gives CDR1 MNHEY, CDR2 SVGAGI. With V trimmed by 6 bases and J by 7 bases, 8 bases remained unmatched. The CDR3 spells CASRGERGHGELFF. CDR3 in DNA: TGTGCCAGCAGAGGAGAGCGGGGCCACGGGGAGCTGTTTTTT.

The gene calls are TRBV7-2 and TRBJ2-7, with TRBD2 matching over 12 bases. V shed 3 bases and J 3 bases; nucleotides not matched to a gene: 3. This CDR3 contains 15 residues. Germline V gives CDR1 SGHTA, CDR2 FQGNSA. CDR3 nucleotides: TGTGCCAGCAGCTTGGAACTAGCGGGGGGCTACGAGCAGTACTTC. Translating it yields CASSLELAGGYEQYF. The full variable domain, in which reference TRBV7-2 and TRBJ2-7 provide the parts outside the CDR3, is GAGVSQSPSNKVTEKGKDVELRCDPISGHTALYWYRQSLGQGLEFLIYFQGNSAPDKSGLPSDRFSAERTGGSVSTLTIQRTQQEDSAVYLCASSLELAGGYEQYFGPGTRLTVT.

This sequence joins TRBV11-1 and TRBJ1-1; unclear D gene. Trimming left V 0 bases short and J 5 bases short, with 16 bases between. CDR3 size: 16 residues. Germline V CDR1 and CDR2: SGHAT, FQDESV (reference sequence). The CDR3 DNA is TGTGCCAGCAGCTTAGCGCTAGGACTGAAGAGAACTGAAGCTTTCTTT. Its protein product is CASSLALGLKRTEAFF.

This clone is a singleton in its sample. V usage is TRBV5-1 and J usage is TRBJ1-1; D ambiguous. V shed 0 bases and J shed 4 bases, with 13 bases lying between them. CDR1 SGHRS and CDR2 YFSETQ come from the germline V gene. This CDR3 is 15 amino acids long. CDR3 sequence reads: CASSLDPAMSTEAFF. As DNA, the CDR3 is TGCGCCAGCAGCTTGGATCCAGCCATGAGCACTGAAGCTTTCTTT.

V usage is TRBV19 and J usage is TRBJ1-5, with D perhaps TRBD1 (6 bases). The CDR3 covers 17 residues. V lost 3 bases to trimming and J lost 2 bases, with 17 bases between them. Per the germline V gene, CDR1 is LNHDA and CDR2 is SQIVND (reference sequence). CDR3 region: CASSIGGTRGGNQPQHF. CDR3 nucleotide sequence: TGTGCCAGTAGTATCGGGGGCACCCGAGGTGGCAATCAGCCCCAGCATTTT. Variable domain in full (rest from reference TRBV19 and TRBJ1-5): DGGITQSPKYLFRKEGQNVTLSCEQNLNHDAMYWYRQDPGQGLRLIYYSQIVNDFQKGDIAEGYSVSREKKESFPLTVTSAQKNPTAFYLCASSIGGTRGGNQPQHFGDGTRLSIL.

This chain links TRBV9 with TRBJ2-2; D unresolved. This CDR3 region has 14 residues. Germline CDR1 reads SGDLS; CDR2 reads YYNGEE. V was clipped by 0 bases and J by 6 bases, with 9 bases between them. Here the CDR3 DNA reads TGTGCCAGCAGCGTAGAACAGATGGCCGGGGAGCTGTTTTTT. This sequence encodes CASSVEQMAGELFF.

The CDR3 DNA reads TGTGCCACCAGTGACCTGATGGGGTCGGACACAGATACGCAGTATTTT. Amino acids: CATSDLMGSDTDTQYF. The chain uses TRBV24-1 and TRBJ2-3; D is undetermined. This CDR3 has 16 residues. Germline CDR1 KGHDR, CDR2 SFDVKD. V lost 4 bases, J lost 2 bases, and 15 bases lay in between.

This clone was seen only a few times. J is TRBJ1-1 and V is TRBV4-2; 7 bases align to TRBD1. The germline V gene encodes CDR1 LGHNA and CDR2 YNFKEQ. The CDR3 loop spans 15 amino acids. The junction had 6 bases not matched to a gene; V was cut back by 4 bases and J by 1 base. The chain's CDR3 is CASSRTGQQNTEAFF. CDR3 DNA: TGTGCCAGCAGCCGCACGGGACAGCAGAACACTGAAGCTTTCTTT.

This chain uses TRBV9 with TRBJ1-3, with D unclear. The CDR3 spans 13 residues. V was pared by 5 bases and J by 0 bases, with 6 bases between. Germline lookup yields CDR1 SGDLS and CDR2 YYNGEE. The DNA for the CDR3 is TGTGCCAGCAGGCCGGGCTCTGGAAACACCATATATTTT. Amino acid sequence: CASRPGSGNTIYF. The complete variable domain, with remaining parts taken from reference TRBV9 and TRBJ1-3, reads DSGVTQTPKHLITATGQRVTLRCSPRSGDLSVYWYQQSLDQGLQFLIQYYNGEERAKGNILERFSAQQFPDLHSELNLSSLELGDSALYFCASRPGSGNTIYFGEGSWLTVV.

The table lists this clone with a few counts. J is TRBJ2-4 and V is TRBV2, with 11 bases fitting TRBD1. The V and J ends lost 2 bases and 8 bases, in that order; junction bases with no gene match: 5. The CDR3 loop spans 15 amino acids. The germline V gene has CDR1 SNHLY and CDR2 FYNNEI. In DNA form, the CDR3 reads TGTGCCAGCAGTGAAAGGGGACAGGGGGGATACATTCAGTACTTC. It is translated as CASSERGQGGYIQYF.